This TCR beta chain was found in a study of T cells in Graves' hyperthyroidism and ophthalmopathy. Findings and caveats of the study: Most expanded thyroid clonotypes above 0.001 also appeared in blood.

To note about this clonotype: Its antigen is undetermined.

Deletions cut 8 bases from V and 5 bases from J, with 21 bases between. The CDR3 has 15 residues. In germline, CDR1 is MNHNS, CDR2 SASEGT. Patients with uncontrolled infections, other autoimmune diseases, pregnancy or lactation were excluded. Diagnoses rested on clinical symptoms, serum thyroxine and TRAb, thyroid ultrasound and orbital computed tomography. RNA transcripts provided the source from which TCR beta CDR3 regions were amplified. With the HTBI primer set, the TCR CDR3 went through a first round of RT-PCR. TCRdb re-called the multiplex PCR reads through MiXCR, storing one row per CDR3 protein. The sample shows a few hundred thousand distinct CDR3 sequences, about a sixth of them seen only once.

The sample comprised blood. The V call is TRBV6-1, the J call TRBJ1-1; TRBD1 is a possible D gene (6 bases). The sequence was obtained from a woman between 18 and 29 years old with Graves' hyperthyroidism. CDR3 nucleotides: TGTGCCAGCCGCACAACAGGGTGGAAGGATACTGAAGCTTTCTTT. Translated, it gives CASRTTGWKDTEAFF.